The TCR beta chain under discussion was sequenced for a study of cytomegalovirus exposure and HLA in healthy donors. PCR amplification relied on 60 Vbeta primers (plus 13 Jbeta primers). TCRdb keeps only in-frame clones here, not all; method: immunoSEQ multiplex PCR. The sample yields about 160,000 clones, about 80% seen once. Though nominally healthy at sampling, donors likely had unrecorded immune exposures. CDR1 and CDR2 from the germline V gene are ENHRY and SYGVKD. The CDR3 loop spans 14 amino acids. V was trimmed by 5 bases and J by 6 bases, leaving 11 bases between them. A note on this clone: Other DNA sequences of this sample code for an identical CDR3.

The chain employs TRBV10-3 and TRBJ1-6; a possible D gene is TRBD1 (6 bases). This clonotype was obtained from a young man in good health and CMV-seronegative. The sequenced sample consisted of PBMCs. CDR3 residues: CAISSDRGNSPLHF. As DNA, the CDR3 is TGTGCCATCAGTTCGGACAGAGGTAATTCACCCCTCCACTTT.